These T cell receptor beta chains were read from a single sample in a study of cytomegalovirus exposure and HLA in healthy donors. Only in-frame clones appear in the TCRdb table, and some are missing; sequencing was by immunoSEQ multiplex PCR. Of approximately 190,000 clones listed, about 80% are singletons. The sequencing sample was made of PBMCs. Receptors originate from a woman in her forties or fifties in good health and CMV-seropositive. Each CDR3 is given with its conserved first and last residue. D genes are given only for firm matches. Not every row has a clone size; where given, it reads once, few, many or a size class.

D gene	V gene	J gene	clone size	CDR3 protein	CDR3 DNA
-	TRBV28	TRBJ2-5	-	CASSPPAGRGETQYF	TGTGCCAGCAGTCCTCCCGCGGGGCGGGGCGAGACCCAGTACTTC
-	TRBV7-9	TRBJ2-1	-	CASSLEEQFF	TGTGCCAGCAGCTTGGAGGAGCAGTTCTTC
-	TRBV18	TRBJ1-3	-	CASSPQAISGNTIYF	TGTGCCAGCTCACCTCAGGCGATCTCTGGAAACACCATATATTTT
TRBD1	TRBV7-3	TRBJ2-2	-	CASSSGQGRAGELFF	TGTGCCAGCAGCTCCGGACAGGGACGGGCCGGGGAGCTGTTTTTT
TRBD1	TRBV6-1	TRBJ1-2	-	CASRDRDGYTF	TGTGCCAGCAGGGACAGGGATGGCTACACCTTC
-	TRBV5-8	TRBJ2-3	-	CASSQERSPDTQYF	TGTGCCAGCAGCCAAGAAAGGAGTCCAGATACGCAGTATTTT
TRBD1	TRBV19	TRBJ2-4	-	CASSKDRDLGDIQYF	TGTGCCAGTAGTAAGGACAGGGACTTGGGCGACATTCAGTACTTC
TRBD2	TRBV11-3	TRBJ2-1	-	CASSFGTTRDEQFF	TGTGCCAGCAGCTTTGGGACTACTAGGGATGAGCAGTTCTTC
-	TRBV2	TRBJ2-1	-	CASSDDGSYNEQFF	TGTGCCAGCAGCGACGACGGGTCCTACAATGAGCAGTTCTTC
TRBD1	TRBV10-3	TRBJ1-5	-	CAISEAGGEQPQHF	TGTGCCATCAGTGAGGCAGGGGGAGAACAGCCCCAGCATTTT
-	TRBV19	TRBJ2-3	-	CASSPRHADTQYF	TGTGCCAGTAGTCCCAGGCACGCAGATACGCAGTATTTT
TRBD2	TRBV10-3	TRBJ2-5	-	CAISESRTSSETQYF	TGTGCCATCAGTGAATCTAGGACTAGCTCGGAGACCCAGTACTTC
TRBD1	TRBV30	TRBJ2-7	-	CAWSGTGGSYEQYF	TGTGCCTGGAGTGGGACAGGGGGGTCCTACGAGCAGTACTTC
-	TRBV14	TRBJ1-1	-	CASSQGRVTEAFF	TGTGCCAGCAGCCAGGGGAGGGTCACTGAAGCTTTCTTT
-	TRBV6-6	TRBJ1-4	-	CASSLRSPPDEKLFF	TGTGCCAGCAGCCTCCGTTCCCCGCCGGATGAAAAACTGTTTTTT
-	TRBV9	TRBJ2-1	-	CASSARDYNEQFF	TGTGCCAGCAGCGCCCGGGACTACAATGAGCAGTTCTTC
-	TRBV6-1	TRBJ2-7	-	CASREGGFEQYF	TGTGCCAGCAGGGAAGGTGGCTTCGAGCAGTACTTC
-	TRBV28	TRBJ2-7	-	CASSPGDTPYEQYF	TGTGCCAGCAGCCCCGGGGACACCCCCTACGAGCAGTACTTC
-	TRBV19	TRBJ1-3	once	CASRPQLGGSGNTIYF	TGTGCCAGTAGACCCCAGTTGGGGGGGTCTGGAAACACCATATATTTT
TRBD1	TRBV27	TRBJ1-3	-	CASRRETGQTNSGNTIYF	TGTGCCAGCAGGAGGGAAACGGGACAGACCAACTCTGGAAACACCATATATTTT
TRBD1	TRBV9	TRBJ2-1	-	CASGWTGMHEQFF	TGTGCCAGCGGATGGACAGGGATGCATGAGCAGTTCTTC
TRBD1	TRBV5-4	TRBJ1-3	once	CASSGTGGPGNTIYF	TGTGCCAGCAGCGGGACAGGGGGACCTGGAAACACCATATATTTT
-	TRBV6-6	TRBJ2-7	-	CASSYSISGVYEQYF	TGTGCCAGCAGTTACTCGATCTCAGGGGTCTACGAGCAGTACTTC
TRBD1	TRBV5-4	TRBJ1-4	few	CASSPGTGNEKLFF	TGTGCCAGCAGCCCCGGGACAGGGAATGAAAAACTGTTTTTT
-	TRBV4-1	TRBJ2-3	few	CASSQDSYTDTQYF	TGCGCCAGCAGCCAAGACTCCTACACAGATACGCAGTATTTT
TRBD2	TRBV5-4	TRBJ2-5	-	CASSLGGLAGARQETQYF	TGTGCCAGCAGCTTGGGGGGACTAGCGGGGGCCCGCCAAGAGACCCAGTACTTC
TRBD1	TRBV28	TRBJ1-2	once	CASHVGTAWYGYTF	TGTGCCAGCCACGTCGGGACAGCTTGGTATGGCTACACCTTC
-	TRBV19	TRBJ1-4	-	CASTSDRSRTNEKLFF	-
-	TRBV2	TRBJ2-7	-	CASASSYEQYF	TGTGCCAGCGCTAGCTCCTACGAGCAGTACTTC
TRBD1	TRBV19	TRBJ2-7	-	CASSTGGQGNSYEQYF	TGTGCCAGTAGTACCGGAGGACAGGGGAACTCCTACGAGCAGTACTTC
TRBD2	TRBV15	TRBJ2-3	-	CATSQGTGGDTQYF	TGTGCCACCAGCCAGGGAACGGGGGGGGATACGCAGTATTTT
TRBD1	TRBV10-2	TRBJ2-7	-	CASRGQGASYEQYF	TGCGCCAGCAGGGGACAGGGCGCTTCTTACGAGCAGTACTTC
-	TRBV29-1	TRBJ2-1	-	CSVEDPIAASYNEQFF	TGCAGCGTTGAAGATCCCATAGCGGCCTCCTACAATGAGCAGTTCTTC
TRBD2	TRBV5-4	TRBJ2-1	-	CASSSPGLASKEQFF	TGTGCCAGCAGCTCACCGGGACTAGCTTCAAAGGAGCAGTTCTTC
-	TRBV7-2	TRBJ2-3	-	CASSLPGTSTQYF	TGTGCCAGCAGCCTCCCTGGGACTTCTACGCAGTATTTT
-	TRBV19	TRBJ2-4	-	CASINRESDIQYF	TGTGCCTCGATCAACAGGGAGTCTGACATTCAGTACTTC
-	TRBV6-6	TRBJ1-1	-	CASSYSGTTNTEAFF	TGTGCCAGCAGTTACTCCGGGACAACGAACACTGAAGCTTTCTTT
-	TRBV6-6	TRBJ2-3	-	CASSWQGIGTDTQYF	TGTGCCAGCAGTTGGCAGGGTATAGGCACAGATACGCAGTATTTT
TRBD1	TRBV30	TRBJ1-4	-	CAWAGKGTANEKLFF	TGTGCCTGGGCCGGAAAGGGGACAGCTAATGAAAAACTGTTTTTT
-	TRBV7-8	TRBJ2-7	-	CASSPRLDPWEQYF	TGTGCCAGCAGCCCCCGACTAGACCCTTGGGAGCAGTACTTC
-	TRBV7-3	TRBJ2-2	-	CASSSIQGSGELFF	TGTGCCAGCAGCTCAATACAGGGATCCGGGGAGCTGTTTTTT
-	TRBV2	TRBJ1-1	-	CASIRGNTEAFF	TGTGCCAGCATCCGGGGAAACACTGAAGCTTTCTTT
TRBD1	TRBV15	TRBJ2-7	-	CATSREKQGADEQYF	TGTGCCACCAGCAGAGAAAAACAGGGGGCGGACGAGCAGTACTTC
-	TRBV7-2	TRBJ1-1	-	CASSLPGKLEAFF	TGTGCCAGCAGCTTACCAGGAAAACTCGAAGCTTTCTTT
-	TRBV10-3	TRBJ2-7	once	CAISDSSFYEQYF	TGTGCCATCTCGGACAGCAGCTTTTACGAGCAGTACTTC
TRBD1	TRBV6-4	TRBJ1-4	-	CASSDSRVRQGTTGTNEKLFF	TGTGCCAGCAGTGACTCGAGGGTTAGACAGGGGACAACGGGAACTAATGAAAAACTGTTTTTT
-	TRBV19	TRBJ2-1	few	CASSISPSGEQFF	TGTGCCAGTAGTATATCCCCCTCGGGTGAGCAGTTCTTC
TRBD1	TRBV5-1	TRBJ1-4	-	CASSFGTGPEKLFF	TGCGCCAGCAGCTTCGGGACAGGACCAGAAAAACTGTTTTTT